A single sample is the source of the 13 T cell receptor beta chains below, sequenced in a study of T-cell reconstitution after alpha-beta-depleted transplantation in children. A library of TCRbeta sequences, prepared with unique molecular identifiers, was generated. TCRdb reprocessed the PCR reads with MiXCR, giving one entry per CDR3 protein. The table has more than 500,000 distinct CDR3 sequences, 10% to 12% seen once. The specimen was PBMCs, mostly from graft donor cells, collected 180 days after TCRalphabeta/CD19-depleted stem cell transplant. The receptors were gathered from a female patient between 2 and 15 years old who had a stem cell transplant for aplastic anemia, so the T cells may come from the graft donor.

This clonotype showed up just a few times. The rearrangement links TRBV18 to TRBJ1-4, with a tentative D call TRBD1 (6 bases). The CDR3 has 16 residues. Germline CDR1 and CDR2: KGHSH and LQKENI. V lost 0 bases, J lost 2 bases, and 10 bases lay in between. CDR3 residues: CASSPPIRGTNEKLFF. Here the CDR3 DNA reads TGTGCCAGCTCACCACCGATAAGGGGGACTAATGAAAAACTGTTTTTT.

This clonotype was observed a handful of times. This chain links TRBV5-1 with TRBJ1-6; 9 bases map to TRBD1. CDR1 SGHRS and CDR2 YFSETQ come from the germline V gene. CDR3 length: 16 residues. The V gene end was trimmed by 4 bases and the J gene end by 3 bases; junction bases not matched to a gene: 5. The CDR3 loop is CASSHDRGIYNSPLHF. CDR3 nucleotide sequence: TGCGCCAGCAGCCACGACAGGGGGATCTATAATTCACCCCTCCACTTT.

This clonotype was picked up a small number of times. This chain links TRBV20-1 with TRBJ1-4; D ambiguous. With 2 bases removed from V and 8 bases from J, the gap between germline ends came to 18 bases. CDR3 length: 15 residues. Germline V gives CDR1 DFQATT, CDR2 SNEGSKA (reference sequence). The CDR3 is CSARSGIFIGEKLFF. DNA for the CDR3: TGCAGTGCTAGATCCGGGATTTTTATAGGGGAAAAACTGTTTTTT.

This clonotype was detected only a few times. The genes are TRBV11-2 and TRBJ2-1, with 8 positions matching TRBD1. V lost 8 bases, J lost 8 bases, and 14 bases stayed unmatched. Per the germline V gene, CDR1 is SGHAT and CDR2 is FQNNGV. The CDR3 has 15 amino acids. In DNA form, the CDR3 reads TGTGCCAGCGAACCCGGGCAGGGGGCGGCCGATGAGCAGTTCTTC. It translates to CASEPGQGAADEQFF.

This clonotype has just a few counts. The chain has TRBV27 and TRBJ2-1; 8 bases map to TRBD2. V lost 0 bases to trimming and J lost 2 bases; unmatched junction nucleotides: 3. The CDR3 consists of 16 residues. Per the germline V gene, CDR1 is MNHEY and CDR2 is SMNVEV (reference sequence). The CDR3 here is CASSLSVAGPYNEQFF. The CDR3 region has the DNA TGTGCCAGCAGTTTATCGGTAGCGGGACCCTACAATGAGCAGTTCTTC.

The rearrangement uses TRBV7-2 and TRBJ2-7; unclear D gene. In germline, CDR1 is SGHTA, CDR2 FQGNSA. Trimming took 3 bases from V and 2 from J, leaving 14 bases between them. CDR3 length: 15 residues. The CDR3 sequence: CASSLGWAETYEQYV. In nucleotides, the CDR3 is TGTGCCAGCAGCTTGGGTTGGGCGGAGACCTACGAGCAGTACGTC.

V usage is TRBV12-3 or TRBV12-4 and J usage is TRBJ2-7; tentative D call: TRBD1 (6 bases). The CDR3 is 13 amino acids. The ends were cut back, 3 bases at V and 2 bases at J, with 8 bases in the middle. This chain's CDR3 is CASSFRTAYEQYF. The CDR3 DNA follows: TGTGCCAGCAGTTTTAGGACAGCCTACGAGCAGTACTTC.

There are a few counts of this clonotype. The chain has TRBV24-1 and TRBJ2-2; D is unclear. Per the germline V gene, CDR1 is KGHDR and CDR2 is SFDVKD. CDR3 length equals 15 residues. Trimming left V 0 bases short and J 6 bases short, with 10 bases between. The chain's CDR3 is CATSDLSTPPGELFF. Written as DNA, the CDR3 is TGTGCCACCAGTGATTTGTCGACCCCACCCGGGGAGCTGTTTTTT.

The gene calls are TRBV7-9 and TRBJ2-7, with 7 bases that match TRBD1. The CDR3 loop spans 15 amino acids. J gave up 4 bases and V 4 bases, and 10 bases lay outside the gene matches. From germline, CDR1 is SEHNR and CDR2 FQNEAQ (reference sequence). The DNA of the CDR3 is TGTGCCAGCAGCTCCTTCGGGACAGCTGAGTACGAGCAGTACTTC. Translated: CASSSFGTAEYEQYF.

This clonotype was seen repeatedly, ten times or more. The chain is built from TRBV7-6 and TRBJ1-4; D may be TRBD1 (5 bases). The germline V gene encodes CDR1 SGHVS and CDR2 FNYEAQ. This CDR3 comprises 12 residues. The V and J ends lost 5 bases and 8 bases respectively, with 9 bases between them. Written as DNA, the CDR3 is TGTGCCAGCAGCCCGGGACGCGAAAAACTGTTTTTT. It specifies CASSPGREKLFF.

This clonotype showed up just a few times. The rearrangement uses TRBV4-3 and TRBJ1-2, with D possibly TRBD1 on 5 matching bases. V lost 0 bases and J 4 bases, leaving 9 bases between the germline ends. This CDR3 contains 14 residues. CDR1 is LGHNA, CDR2 YSLEER, per germline. CDR3 region: CASSQDSGTYGYTF. As DNA, the CDR3 is TGCGCCAGCAGCCAAGATTCGGGGACCTATGGCTACACCTTC.

This clonotype was detected only a few times. The gene calls are TRBV6-1 and TRBJ2-3, with D maybe TRBD2 (6 bases). Trimming pared 6 bases from V and 6 bases from J, leaving 16 bases between. The V gene's germline CDR1 is MNHNS and CDR2 SASEGT. This CDR3 is 14 amino acids long. CDR3 protein: CASSAGGVQDTQYF. The CDR3 nucleotides read TGTGCCAGCAGCGCCGGCGGGGTTCAGGATACGCAGTATTTT.

The J gene is TRBJ2-7, the V gene TRBV20-1; possibly TRBD2 for D (5 bases). Germline-derived CDR1 and CDR2 are DFQATT and SNEGSKA (reference sequence). V lost 3 bases and J lost 4, with 10 bases in between. The CDR3 spans 12 residues. CDR3 sequence (DNA): TGCAGTGCTAGCGGACTTAAATACGAGCAGTACTTC. This encodes CSASGLKYEQYF.